Presented here are 4 T cell receptor beta chains from one specimen sequenced in a study of blood T cell repertoires in COVID-19. TCRdb's copy holds only in-frame clones and misses some; the assay was immunoSEQ multiplex PCR. Found here are roughly 72,000 clones, under 90% of them singletons; the top ten hold around a sixth. The sequenced material came from peripheral blood. These receptors all stem from a man between 65 and 85 years old who had recovered from COVID-19.

The chain uses TRBV24-1 and TRBJ2-5; TRBD2 matches at 11 bases. The CDR3 runs to 16 residues. Germline V gene data show CDR1 as KGHDR and CDR2 as SFDVKD. V was pared by 3 bases and J by 5 bases, with 7 bases of the junction left unmatched. CDR3 DNA sequence: TGTGCCACCAGTGATCCTGTAGCGGGGGGGCTTGAGACCCAGTACTTC. Translated, it gives CATSDPVAGGLETQYF.

The chain employs TRBV19 and TRBJ2-3, with no clear D. The germline V gene encodes CDR1 LNHDA and CDR2 SQIVND (reference sequence). Trimming stripped 4 bases from V and 2 bases from J, with 10 bases between. This CDR3 contains 14 residues. The CDR3 DNA reads TGTGCCAGTAGTAAGGTCACAGACACAGATACGCAGTATTTT. Its translation: CASSKVTDTDTQYF.

The rearrangement links TRBV19 to TRBJ2-1; 9 bases align to TRBD2. Germline assignment: CDR1 LNHDA and CDR2 SQIVND (reference sequence). The CDR3 contains 16 residues. The junction had 7 bases not matched to a gene; V was cut back by 3 bases and J by 4 bases. CDR3 amino acids: CASSIGGRAGYNEQFF. The DNA for the CDR3 is TGTGCCAGTAGTATCGGCGGGAGGGCCGGGTACAATGAGCAGTTCTTC.

V and J are TRBV6-1 and TRBJ2-3, with 11 bases lining up with TRBD2. This CDR3 is 14 amino acids long. Germline V gives CDR1 MNHNS, CDR2 SASEGT. V was pared by 3 bases and J by 13 bases, with 9 bases of the junction left unmatched. DNA of the CDR3: TGTGCCAGCAGTGAGGCGCCTAGCGGGGGGTCTGAGTATTTT. This codes for CASSEAPSGGSEYF.